One sample yielded the 21 T cell receptor beta chains listed below, sequenced in a study of breast tumors, draining lymph nodes, adjacent tissues. TCRdb reprocessed the multiplex PCR reads with MiXCR, giving one entry per CDR3 protein. Among 180,000 or so distinct CDR3 sequences listed, approximately 33% were seen once. The lymph nodes were axillary draining lymph nodes from breast cancer patients. Sequenced: axillary lymph node tissue. The receptors stem from a female donor with breast cancer. Some clones in this sample may be carry-over from other donors' samples.

V is TRBV2 and J is TRBJ1-5, with D perhaps matching TRBD1 (6 bases). The CDR3 is 15 residues long. Germline CDR1 SNHLY, CDR2 FYNNEI. Trimming removed 11 bases at V and 1 base at J, with 18 bases between. DNA for the CDR3: TGTGCCCTAATGCAGGGGTTGAGGAGCAATCAGCCCCAGCATTTT. Encoded protein: CALMQGLRSNQPQHF.

This clonotype occurred many times. V gene TRBV2 combines with J gene TRBJ1-5; D remains ambiguous. Trimming pared 2 bases from V and 1 base from J, leaving 9 bases between. CDR1 is SNHLY, CDR2 FYNNEI, per germline. This CDR3 has 15 amino acids. For the CDR3, the DNA is TGTGCCAGCAGTGAACAAGGGATCAGCAATCAGCCCCAGCATTTT. It encodes CASSEQGISNQPQHF.

The sample holds many counts of this clonotype. The chain has TRBV11-2 and TRBJ2-5; 16 bases fit TRBD2. V was clipped by 4 bases and J by 3 bases; unmatched bases: 5. The CDR3 has 17 residues. Per germline, CDR1 SGHAT and CDR2 FQNNGV. CDR3 in amino acids: CASSSGTSGGAEETQYF. CDR3 nucleotides: TGTGCCAGCAGCTCCGGGACTAGCGGGGGGGCGGAAGAGACCCAGTACTTC.

This clonotype was seen repeatedly, ten times or more. The chain uses TRBV5-1 and TRBJ1-6; D gene ambiguous. Trimming pared 0 bases from V and 5 bases from J, leaving 9 bases between. Germline CDR1 SGHRS, CDR2 YFSETQ. The CDR3 is 15 amino acids. The chain's CDR3 is CASSLGGLDNSPLHF. In DNA, the CDR3 is TGCGCCAGCAGCTTGGGGGGTCTTGATAATTCACCCCTCCACTTT.

This clonotype showed up many times. V and J are TRBV4-1 and TRBJ2-3; TRBD2 aligns across 11 bases. From germline, CDR1 is MGHRA and CDR2 YSYEKL. The ends lost 4 bases at V and 2 bases at J; junction bases unmatched: 5. CDR3 length equals 16 residues. Written as DNA, the CDR3 is TGCGCCAGCAGCCGAAGACTAGCGGGGAACACAGATACGCAGTATTTT. It codes for CASSRRLAGNTDTQYF.

In this sample, this clonotype turned up many times. The rearrangement joins TRBV5-1 to TRBJ2-7, with TRBD1 matching 11 bases. V lost 4 bases to trimming and J lost 2 bases; unmatched junction nucleotides: 17. Germline V gene lookup returns CDR1 SGHRS and CDR2 YFSETQ. CDR3 length: 19 residues. The CDR3 DNA follows: TGCGCCAGCAGCAAAGGACAGGGGGCAGCTCCTAGGTTCCCCTACGAGCAGTACTTC. It specifies CASSKGQGAAPRFPYEQYF. Using reference TRBV5-1 and TRBJ2-7 for the parts outside the CDR3, the full variable domain is KAGVTQTPRYLIKTRGQQVTLSCSPISGHRSVSWYQQTPGQGLQFLFEYFSETQRNKGNFPGRFSGRQFSNSRSEMNVSTLELGDSALYLCASSKGQGAAPRFPYEQYFGPGTRLTVT.

The chain employs TRBV10-2 and TRBJ1-1; TRBD1 matches 7 bases. J gave up 6 bases and V 5 bases, and 6 bases lay outside the gene matches. The CDR3 covers 13 residues. Germline assignment: CDR1 WSHSY and CDR2 SAAADI. The CDR3 coding sequence is TGCGCCAGCAGTTCTGGCACAGGGGCTGAAGCTTTCTTT. This gives the protein CASSSGTGAEAFF.

This clonotype is a singleton in its sample. The V call is TRBV9, the J call TRBJ2-6; 7 nucleotides match TRBD1. Trimming cost V 4 bases and J 1 base; bases outside gene matches: 8. The germline CDR1 and CDR2 sequences are SGDLS and YYNGEE. This CDR3 is 17 amino acids long. In DNA, the CDR3 is TGTGCCAGCAGCTTCCGGGACAGTCTTTCTGGGGCCAACGTCCTGACTTTC. Translating it yields CASSFRDSLSGANVLTF.

The sample holds many counts of this clonotype. The chain carries TRBV5-6 and TRBJ2-5, with D unresolved. Germline-derived CDR1 and CDR2 are SGHDT and YYEEEE. With 0 bases removed from V and 3 bases from J, the gap between germline ends came to 6 bases. The CDR3 totals 13 residues. CDR3 in DNA: TGTGCCAGCAGCTTGGTAGTAGAAGAGACCCAGTACTTC. Its protein is CASSLVVEETQYF.

The chain joins TRBV10-2 to TRBJ1-5, with D perhaps TRBD1 (5 bases). Trimming removed 6 bases at V and 11 bases at J, with 26 bases between. Germline V gene data show CDR1 as WSHSY and CDR2 as SAAADI. This CDR3 is 16 amino acids long. CDR3 loop: CASSGTSGRVRETQHF. The CDR3 nucleotides read TGCGCCAGCAGCGGGACTAGCGGGAGGGTCCGGGAGACCCAGCATTTT.

The chain is built from TRBV3-1 and TRBJ1-1; D gene uncertain. V was trimmed by 1 base and J by 0 bases, leaving 9 bases between them. The CDR3 is 15 amino acids. Looked up from germline, CDR1 is LGHDT and CDR2 is YNNKEL (reference sequence). The CDR3 here is CASSQAAVMNTEAFF. The DNA for the CDR3 is TGTGCCAGCAGCCAAGCAGCAGTCATGAACACTGAAGCTTTCTTT.

Ten or more counts support this clonotype. The J gene is TRBJ2-3, the V gene TRBV6-4, with D unclear. CDR3 size: 14 residues. In germline, CDR1 is MRHNA, CDR2 SNTAGT. Trimming pared 0 bases from V and 4 bases from J, leaving 8 bases between. The CDR3 DNA reads TGTGCCAGCAGTGACTCTGGGAATTCAGATACGCAGTATTTT. Translating gives CASSDSGNSDTQYF.

The gene calls are TRBV20-1 and TRBJ2-5, with D perhaps given as TRBD1 or TRBD2 (5 bases each). The V end was cut by 2 bases, the J end by 0 bases, with 16 bases between. The CDR3 is made up of 16 amino acids. The V gene's germline CDR1 is DFQATT and CDR2 SNEGSKA (reference sequence). The CDR3 loop reads CSARPLTGANQETQYF. The CDR3 bases are TGCAGTGCTAGACCTCTGACCGGGGCGAACCAAGAGACCCAGTACTTC.

This clonotype was recorded many times. V and J are TRBV9 and TRBJ2-7; possibly TRBD2 for D (6 bases). Trimming shortened V by 3 bases and J by 7 bases, and 14 bases separated the two germline ends. This CDR3 spans 13 amino acids. Germline V CDR1 and CDR2: SGDLS, YYNGEE. DNA of the CDR3: TGTGCCAGCAGCGCTAGCGTGGGCATAGAGCAGTACTTC. Translating it yields CASSASVGIEQYF.

This clonotype was seen ten or more times. The chain joins TRBV4-1 to TRBJ1-5, with 8 bases that match TRBD1. V lost 0 bases, J lost 7 bases, and 5 bases stayed unmatched. This CDR3 has 15 residues. CDR1 and CDR2 from the germline V gene are MGHRA and YSYEKL. The CDR3 is CASSQEVTGVQPQHF. CDR3 coding DNA: TGCGCCAGCAGCCAAGAAGTGACAGGGGTCCAGCCCCAGCATTTT.

This clonotype was observed many times. This chain connects TRBV2 to TRBJ2-2; 7 nucleotides match TRBD1. Germline V gene lookup returns CDR1 SNHLY and CDR2 FYNNEI. The CDR3 runs to 15 residues. V dropped 2 bases and J dropped 0; count of bases not matched to a gene: 0. CDR3 in DNA: TGTGCCAGCAGTGAACAGGGGGCGAACACCGGGGAGCTGTTTTTT. It codes for CASSEQGANTGELFF.

The chain carries TRBV25-1 and TRBJ2-1; no reliable D call. There are 18 residues in the CDR3. Trimming left V 4 bases short and J 6 bases short, with 25 bases between. Germline V gives CDR1 MGHDK, CDR2 SYGVNS. The CDR3 DNA reads as TGTGCCAGCAGTGCTAGAGCCCAGAACGGAGACCCGGGCAATGAGCAGTTCTTC. Its translation is CASSARAQNGDPGNEQFF.

The chain is built from TRBV6-2 or TRBV6-3 and TRBJ2-7; 7 bases line up with TRBD2. The CDR3 consists of 16 residues. Germline CDR1 and CDR2: MNHEY and SVGEGT. J was trimmed by 2 bases and V by 5 bases; bases with no gene match: 12. For the CDR3, the DNA is TGTGCCAGCAGTCCCCAAAGGACTAGTCGAGCCTACGAGCAGTACTTC. As protein: CASSPQRTSRAYEQYF.

The rearrangement uses TRBV29-1 and TRBJ1-1, with TRBD1 matching over 7 bases. The CDR3 consists of 13 residues. Germline CDR1 reads SQVTM; CDR2 reads ANQGSEA. V was clipped by 6 bases and J by 0 bases; unmatched bases: 4. The CDR3 DNA follows: TGCAGCGTACAACAGGGGATGAACACTGAAGCTTTCTTT. This sequence encodes CSVQQGMNTEAFF.

The V and J genes are TRBV20-1 and TRBJ2-5, with TRBD2 matching 15 bases. V lost 4 bases to trimming and J lost 0 bases; unmatched junction nucleotides: 9. CDR1 is DFQATT and CDR2 is SNEGSKA in the germline V gene (reference sequence). CDR3 length equals 18 residues. Here the CDR3 reads CSATKPGLAGGNQETQYF. CDR3 coding DNA: TGCAGTGCTACCAAACCGGGACTAGCGGGGGGAAACCAAGAGACCCAGTACTTC.

The rearrangement links TRBV7-9 to TRBJ2-7, with 9 bases identical to TRBD1. The CDR3 is 15 residues long. The J segment lost 2 bases and the V segment lost 5 bases, leaving 7 bases of the junction unmatched. The germline gives CDR1 SEHNR, CDR2 FQNEAQ (reference sequence). DNA for the CDR3: TGTGCCAGCAGCGAGGGGGGGACAGGGACCTACGAGCAGTACTTC. This sequence encodes CASSEGGTGTYEQYF.